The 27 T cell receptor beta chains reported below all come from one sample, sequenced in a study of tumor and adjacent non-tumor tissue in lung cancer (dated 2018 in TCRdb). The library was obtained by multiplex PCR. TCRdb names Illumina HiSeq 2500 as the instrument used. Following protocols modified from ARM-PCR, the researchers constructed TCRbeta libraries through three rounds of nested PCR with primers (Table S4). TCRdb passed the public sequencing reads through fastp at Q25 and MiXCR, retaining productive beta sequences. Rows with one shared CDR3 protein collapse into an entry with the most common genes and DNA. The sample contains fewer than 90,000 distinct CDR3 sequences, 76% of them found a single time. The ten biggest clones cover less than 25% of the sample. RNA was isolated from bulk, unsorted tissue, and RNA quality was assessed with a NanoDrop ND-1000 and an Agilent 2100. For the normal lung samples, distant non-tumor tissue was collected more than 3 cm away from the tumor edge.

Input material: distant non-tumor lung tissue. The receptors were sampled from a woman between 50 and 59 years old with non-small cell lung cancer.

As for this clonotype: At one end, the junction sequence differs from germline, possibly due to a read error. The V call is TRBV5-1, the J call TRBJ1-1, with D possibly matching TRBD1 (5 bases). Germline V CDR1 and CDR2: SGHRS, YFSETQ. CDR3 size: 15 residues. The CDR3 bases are TGTGCCAGAAGCCTGCAGGATTCGCGGACAACTGAAGCTTTCTTT. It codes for CARSLQDSRTTEAFF.

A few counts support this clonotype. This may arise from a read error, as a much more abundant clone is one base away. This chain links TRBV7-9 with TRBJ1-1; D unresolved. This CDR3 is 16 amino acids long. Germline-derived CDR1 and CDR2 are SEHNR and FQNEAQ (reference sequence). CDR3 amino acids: CTSSLGGVGINTEAFF. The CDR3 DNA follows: TGTACCAGCAGCTTAGGAGGCGTTGGGATTAACACTGAAGCTTTCTTT.

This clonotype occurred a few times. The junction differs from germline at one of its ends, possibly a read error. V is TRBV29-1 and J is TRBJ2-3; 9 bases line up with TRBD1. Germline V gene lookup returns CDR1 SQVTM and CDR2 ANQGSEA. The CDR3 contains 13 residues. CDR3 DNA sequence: TGCAGCATTGGAGGACAGGGGACAGGTACGCAGTATTTT. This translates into CSIGGQGTGTQYF.

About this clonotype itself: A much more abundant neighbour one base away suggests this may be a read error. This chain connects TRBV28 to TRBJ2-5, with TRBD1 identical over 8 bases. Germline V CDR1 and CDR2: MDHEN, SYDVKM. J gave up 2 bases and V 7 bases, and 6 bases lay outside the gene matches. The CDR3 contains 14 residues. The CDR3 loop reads CASNPGQGQETQYF. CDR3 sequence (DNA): TGTGCCAGCAATCCCGGACAGGGACAAGAGACCCAGTACTTC.

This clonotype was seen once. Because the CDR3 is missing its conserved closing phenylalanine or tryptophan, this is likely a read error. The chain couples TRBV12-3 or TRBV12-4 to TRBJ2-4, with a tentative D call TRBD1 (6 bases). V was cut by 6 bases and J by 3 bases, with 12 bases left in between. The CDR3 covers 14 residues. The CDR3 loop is CASRGQGGKNIQYY. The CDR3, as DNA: TGTGCCAGCAGGGGACAAGGGGGCAAAAACATTCAGTACTAC.

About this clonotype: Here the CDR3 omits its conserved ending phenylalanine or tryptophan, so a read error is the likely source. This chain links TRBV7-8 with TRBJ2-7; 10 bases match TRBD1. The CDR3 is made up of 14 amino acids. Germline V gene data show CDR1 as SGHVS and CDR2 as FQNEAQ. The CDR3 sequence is CACSLDRGSYEQYI. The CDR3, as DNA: TGTGCCTGCAGCTTGGACAGGGGGTCCTACGAGCAGTACATC.

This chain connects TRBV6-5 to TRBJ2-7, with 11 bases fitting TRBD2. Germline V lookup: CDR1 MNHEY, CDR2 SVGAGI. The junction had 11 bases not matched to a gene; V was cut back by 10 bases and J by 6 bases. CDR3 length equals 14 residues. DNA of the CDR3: TGTGCCAACAATTTTAGCGGGAGGGTTGGCGAGCAGTACTTC. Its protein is CANNFSGRVGEQYF.

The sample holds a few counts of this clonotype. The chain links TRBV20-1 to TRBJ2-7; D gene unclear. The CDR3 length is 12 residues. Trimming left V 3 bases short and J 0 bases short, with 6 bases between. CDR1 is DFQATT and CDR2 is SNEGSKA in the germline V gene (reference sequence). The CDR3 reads CSASWSSYEQYF. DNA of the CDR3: TGCAGTGCTAGTTGGAGCTCCTACGAGCAGTACTTC.

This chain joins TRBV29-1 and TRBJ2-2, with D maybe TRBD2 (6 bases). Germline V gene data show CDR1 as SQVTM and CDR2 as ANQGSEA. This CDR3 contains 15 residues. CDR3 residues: CRVTPPGENTGELFF. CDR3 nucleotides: TGCAGGGTTACTCCGCCGGGGGAGAATACCGGGGAGCTGTTTTTT.

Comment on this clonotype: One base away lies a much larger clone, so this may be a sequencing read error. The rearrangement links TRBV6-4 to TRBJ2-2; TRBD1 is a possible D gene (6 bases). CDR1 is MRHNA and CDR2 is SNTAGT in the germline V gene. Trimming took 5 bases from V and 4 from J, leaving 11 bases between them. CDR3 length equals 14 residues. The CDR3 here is CASSIGTTTGELFF. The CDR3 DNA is TGTGCCAGCAGTATCGGGACAACCACCGGGGAGCTGTTTTTT.

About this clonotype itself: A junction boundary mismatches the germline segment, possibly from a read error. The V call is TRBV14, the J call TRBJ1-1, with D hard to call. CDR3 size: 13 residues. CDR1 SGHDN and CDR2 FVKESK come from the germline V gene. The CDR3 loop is CATSQDIRGEAFF. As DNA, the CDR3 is TGTGCCACCAGCCAAGACATACGCGGTGAAGCTTTCTTC. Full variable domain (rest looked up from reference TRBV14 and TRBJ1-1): EAGVTQFPSHSVIEKGQTVTLRCDPISGHDNLYWYRRVMGKEIKFLLHFVKESKQDESGMPNNRFLAERTGGTYSTLKVQPAELEDSGVYFCATSQDIRGEAFFGQGTRLTVV.

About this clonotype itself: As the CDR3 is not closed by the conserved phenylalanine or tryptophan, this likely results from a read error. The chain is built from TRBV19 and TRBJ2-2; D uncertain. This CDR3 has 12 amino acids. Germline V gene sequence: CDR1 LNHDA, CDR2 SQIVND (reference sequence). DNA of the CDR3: TGTGTCAGTAGGACGATCACCGGGGAGCTGTTTTTA. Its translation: CVSRTITGELFL.

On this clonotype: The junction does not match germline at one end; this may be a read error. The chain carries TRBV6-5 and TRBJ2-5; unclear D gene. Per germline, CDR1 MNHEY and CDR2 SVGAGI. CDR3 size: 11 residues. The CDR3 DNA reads TGTGCCAGCAGTTACGGAGAGACCCAGCATTTC. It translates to CASSYGETQHF.

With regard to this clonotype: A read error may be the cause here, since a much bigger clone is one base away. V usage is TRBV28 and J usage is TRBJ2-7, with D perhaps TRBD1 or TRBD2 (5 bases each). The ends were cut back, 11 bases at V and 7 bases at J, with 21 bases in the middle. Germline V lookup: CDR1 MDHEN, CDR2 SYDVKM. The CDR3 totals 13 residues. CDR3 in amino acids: CAGTLGSGGEQYF. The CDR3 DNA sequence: TGTGCCGGCACCCTTGGGTCTGGGGGTGAGCAGTACTTC.

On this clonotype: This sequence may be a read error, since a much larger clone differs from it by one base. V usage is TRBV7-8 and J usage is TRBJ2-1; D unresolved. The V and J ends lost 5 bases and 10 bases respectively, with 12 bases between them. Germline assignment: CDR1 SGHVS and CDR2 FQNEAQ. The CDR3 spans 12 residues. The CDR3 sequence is CASSPDPKEQFF. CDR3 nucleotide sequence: TGTGCCAGCAGCCCCGACCCTAAGGAGCAGTTCTTC.

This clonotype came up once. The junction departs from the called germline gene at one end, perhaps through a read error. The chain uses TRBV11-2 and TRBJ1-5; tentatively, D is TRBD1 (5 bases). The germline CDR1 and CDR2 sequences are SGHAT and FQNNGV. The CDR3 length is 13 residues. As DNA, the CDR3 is TGTGCCAGCAGCTTAGAGAGCGGGGGGACCCAGCTTTTT. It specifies CASSLESGGTQLF.

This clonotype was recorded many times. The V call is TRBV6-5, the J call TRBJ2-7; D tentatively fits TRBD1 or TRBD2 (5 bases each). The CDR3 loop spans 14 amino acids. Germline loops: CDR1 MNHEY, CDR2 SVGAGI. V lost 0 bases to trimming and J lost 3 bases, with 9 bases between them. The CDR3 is CASSYSWGNYEQYF. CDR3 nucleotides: TGTGCCAGCAGTTACTCTTGGGGGAACTACGAGCAGTACTTC.

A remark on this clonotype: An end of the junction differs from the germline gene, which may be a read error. CDR3 in amino acids: CASSFILQGTEAFF. As DNA, the CDR3 is TGTGCCAGTAGCTTCATCCTCCAGGGGACAGAAGCTTTCTTT. The rearrangement joins TRBV11-2 to TRBJ1-1, with a tentative D call TRBD1 (6 bases). The CDR3 consists of 14 residues. The V gene's germline CDR1 is SGHAT and CDR2 FQNNGV.

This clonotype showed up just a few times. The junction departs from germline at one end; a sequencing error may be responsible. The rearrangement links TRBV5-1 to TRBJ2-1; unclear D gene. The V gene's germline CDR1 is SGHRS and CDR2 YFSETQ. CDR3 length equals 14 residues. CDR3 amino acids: CASNGLSSNNEQFF. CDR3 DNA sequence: TGCGCCAGCAATGGATTAAGCTCCAACAATGAGCAGTTCTTC.

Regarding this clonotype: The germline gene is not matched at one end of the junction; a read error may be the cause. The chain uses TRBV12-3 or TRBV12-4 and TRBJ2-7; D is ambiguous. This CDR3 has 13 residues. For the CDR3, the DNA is TGTGCCAGTTGTTTTGGAAGGACCTACAAGCAGTACTTC. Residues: CASCFGRTYKQYF.

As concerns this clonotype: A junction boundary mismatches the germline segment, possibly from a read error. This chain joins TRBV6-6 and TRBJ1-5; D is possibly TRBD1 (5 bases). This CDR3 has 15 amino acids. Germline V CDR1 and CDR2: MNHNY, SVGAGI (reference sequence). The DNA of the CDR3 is TGTACCAGCAGTTACGGCCAGGGTACTAATCTGCCCCAGCATTTT. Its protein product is CTSSYGQGTNLPQHF.

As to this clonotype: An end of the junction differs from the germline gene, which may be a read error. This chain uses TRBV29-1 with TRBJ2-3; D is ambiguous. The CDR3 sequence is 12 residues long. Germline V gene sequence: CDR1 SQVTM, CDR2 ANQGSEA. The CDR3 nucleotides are TGCAGCGTTCTGGTACAGAGAGATACGCAATATTTT. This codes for CSVLVQRDTQYF.

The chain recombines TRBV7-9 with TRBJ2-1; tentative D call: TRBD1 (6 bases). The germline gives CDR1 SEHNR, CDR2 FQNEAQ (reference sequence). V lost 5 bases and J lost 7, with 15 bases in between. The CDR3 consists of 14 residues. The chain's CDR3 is CASSPLGAENEQFF. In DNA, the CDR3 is TGTGCCAGCAGCCCACTGGGGGCAGAAAATGAGCAGTTCTTC.

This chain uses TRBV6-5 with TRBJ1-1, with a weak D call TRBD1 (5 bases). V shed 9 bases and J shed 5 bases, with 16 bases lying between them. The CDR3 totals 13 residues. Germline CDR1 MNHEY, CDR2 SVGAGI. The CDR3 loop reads CARNWRGSTEAFF. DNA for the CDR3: TGTGCCAGAAATTGGAGGGGATCGACTGAAGCTTTCTTT.

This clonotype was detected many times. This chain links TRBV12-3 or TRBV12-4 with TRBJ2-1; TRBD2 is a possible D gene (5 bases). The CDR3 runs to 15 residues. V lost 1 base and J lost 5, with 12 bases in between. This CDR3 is CASSLVGSLHNEQFF. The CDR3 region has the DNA TGTGCCAGCAGTTTAGTAGGGAGTTTGCACAATGAGCAGTTCTTC.

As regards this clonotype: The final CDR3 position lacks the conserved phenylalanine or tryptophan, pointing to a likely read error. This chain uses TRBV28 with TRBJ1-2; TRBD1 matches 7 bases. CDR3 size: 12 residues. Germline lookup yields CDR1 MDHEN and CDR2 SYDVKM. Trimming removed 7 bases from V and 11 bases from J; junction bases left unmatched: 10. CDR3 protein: CASKRQGGGYTL. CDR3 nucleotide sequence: TGTGCCAGCAAAAGGCAGGGGGGTGGATACACCCTC.

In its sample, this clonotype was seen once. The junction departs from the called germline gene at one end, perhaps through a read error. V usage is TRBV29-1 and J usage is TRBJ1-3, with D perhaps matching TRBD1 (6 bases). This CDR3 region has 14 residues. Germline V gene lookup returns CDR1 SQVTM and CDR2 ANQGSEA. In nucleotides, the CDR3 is TGCAGCGCATCAGGGTCGGGGGCTGGAAGCACCATATATTTT. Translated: CSASGSGAGSTIYF.